These 4 T cell receptor beta chains share one sample of origin, sequenced in a study of STAT5B mutations in CD4+ large granular lymphocyte leukemia. Only in-frame clones appear in the TCRdb table, and some are missing; sequencing was by immunoSEQ multiplex PCR. The table lists more than 9,500 clones, roughly 83% of them singletons. The sequencing input was PBMCs. These receptors all come from a man in his sixties with CD4+ T-cell large granular lymphocyte leukemia.

This clone was observed a handful of times. The J gene is TRBJ2-7, the V gene TRBV27; D is undetermined. Trimming removed 6 bases at V and 2 bases at J, with 11 bases between. The germline CDR1 and CDR2 sequences are MNHEY and SMNVEV (reference sequence). CDR3 length: 13 amino acids. The CDR3 reads CASSRLSTYEQYF. CDR3 in DNA: TGTGCCAGCAGCCGTTTATCTACCTACGAGCAGTACTTC.

This chain connects TRBV19 to TRBJ2-7; 16 bases are a match to TRBD2. The CDR3 length is 19 residues. V dropped 11 bases and J dropped 1; count of bases not matched to a gene: 17. Germline V CDR1 and CDR2: LNHDA, SQIVND (reference sequence). The DNA of the CDR3 is TGTGCCGGAAACCACCCCCCGGGACTAGCGGGAGGGCCATCCTACGAGCAGTACTTC. It codes for CAGNHPPGLAGGPSYEQYF.

This clone was detected only a few times. The J gene is TRBJ2-3, the V gene TRBV13; 7 bases line up with TRBD2. This CDR3 spans 13 amino acids. The trim removed 7 bases at V and 11 bases at J, leaving 12 bases unmatched. Per germline, CDR1 PRHDT and CDR2 FYEKMQ (reference sequence). The CDR3 coding sequence is TGTGCCAGCACCTTCGCGGGGGATCGAGGGCAGTATTTT. This sequence encodes CASTFAGDRGQYF.

V gene TRBV15 combines with J gene TRBJ2-5; D possibly corresponds to TRBD1 (6 bases). Germline V lookup: CDR1 LNHNV, CDR2 YYDKDF (reference sequence). This CDR3 spans 14 amino acids. Trimming took 5 bases from V and 4 from J, leaving 14 bases between them. CDR3 residues: CATSRRGGSETQYF. The CDR3 DNA reads as TGTGCCACCAGCCGTCGAGGGGGATCAGAGACCCAGTACTTC.